A selection of T cell receptor beta chains follows, all from one sample in a study of blood T cell repertoires in COVID-19. Data came from immunoSEQ multiplex PCR; TCRdb stores just in-frame clones and leaves some out. The repertoire consists of approximately 390,000 clones, with 90% occurring once and the leading ten covering about 6.5%. Sequenced material: peripheral blood. These receptors all come from a man aged 18 to 30 with active or convalescent COVID-19. CDR3s include the opening cysteine and the closing phenylalanine or tryptophan. A D gene is named only where the DNA matches it firmly. The size entry is marked missing in some rows and otherwise reads once, few, many or a size class.

>TRBJ1-1|15|TRBV11-3|NA|NA
TGTGCCAGCAGCTTAGATGGCCTTCCGAACACTGAAGCTTTCTTT
CASSLDGLPNTEAFF
>TRBJ2-7|13|TRBV7-2|NA|NA
TGTGCCAGCAGCTCCTCGAGCTCCTACGAGCAGTACTTC
CASSSSSSYEQYF
>TRBJ1-1|11|TRBV6-2/TRBV6-3|NA|TRBD1
TGTGCCAGCAGTTACGGGACAGGGACTTTCTTT
CASSYGTGTFF
>TRBJ1-2|13|TRBV28|NA|NA
TGTGCCAGCACCTTGGTAGGGGTAGGAGGCTACACCTTC
CASTLVGVGGYTF
>TRBJ2-4|16|TRBV13|NA|TRBD1
TGTGCCAGCAGCTTAGACCGAGGACAGGGGAAAAACATTCAGTACTTC
CASSLDRGQGKNIQYF
>TRBJ2-7|14|TRBV7-2|NA|TRBD1
TGTGCCAGCAGCCTGGGACAGACTGTTTACGAGCAGTACTTC
CASSLGQTVYEQYF
>TRBJ2-6|17|TRBV5-6|NA|TRBD1
TGTGCCACCACGTATGAGACAGGGGTGAGGGGGGCCAACGTGCTGACTTTC
CATTYETGVRGANVLTF
>TRBJ2-1|16|TRBV28|NA|NA
TGTGCCAGCAGTTCCTCCCCCCCGACAGGTTACAATGAGCAGTTCTTC
CASSSSPPTGYNEQFF
>TRBJ1-5|14|TRBV28|NA|NA
TGTGCCAGCAGTTATAGAAGTAGCAATCAGCCCCAGCATTTT
CASSYRSSNQPQHF
>TRBJ1-2|17|TRBV18|many|NA
TGTGCCAGCTCACAGGGGACCGGGACTTTAGCTAACTATGGCTACACCTTC
CASSQGTGTLANYGYTF
>TRBJ1-1|15|TRBV27|NA|NA
TGTGCCAGCCACTCGGCGGGGGGACTGAACACTGAAGCTTTCTTT
CASHSAGGLNTEAFF
>TRBJ1-2|14|TRBV5-6|NA|NA
TGTGCCAGTCGGCAGCTGAGGGGGAACTATGGCTACACCTTC
CASRQLRGNYGYTF
>TRBJ2-1|15|TRBV24-1|NA|TRBD1
TGTGCCACCGGGGAGGGACAGGGAGGGTACAATGAGCAGTTCTTC
CATGEGQGGYNEQFF
>TRBJ1-5|14|TRBV7-2|NA|NA
TGTGCCAGCAGCTTAATATCAGGGAATCAGCCCCAGCATTTT
CASSLISGNQPQHF
>TRBJ2-7|17|TRBV28|NA|TRBD2
TGTGCCAGCAGCTCGGCTAGCGGGAGCTCTGGGTCCTACGAGCAGTACTTC
CASSSASGSSGSYEQYF